This entry features one TCR beta chain sequence. The sample belongs to a study of blood T cell repertoires in COVID-19. Study-level background: Samples taken during acute and convalescent COVID-19 were collected in the United States, Italy and Spain. T cells, B-cell-depleted T cells, or PBMCs provided the cDNA or gDNA that served as material.

In the authors' methods: Estimation of nucleated cell counts relied on the amplification of reference gene primers. Profiled with immunoSEQ multiplex PCR; TCRdb holds only in-frame clones, not every one. V and J calls and clone size are as listed in that table; D and trimming were resolved from the DNA. The sample yields about 280,000 clones, about nine tenths seen once. The specimen sequenced was peripheral blood. The source of this sequence is a woman aged 40-49 years who had recovered from COVID-19.

The CDR3: CASGPNRDTNTGELFF. CDR3 coding DNA: TGTGCTAGTGGTCCGAACAGGGACACCAACACCGGGGAGCTGTTTTTT. The chain uses TRBV12-5 and TRBJ2-2; tentative D call: TRBD1 (6 bases). The V and J ends lost 5 bases and 2 bases respectively, with 15 bases between them. The CDR3 contains 16 residues. Germline CDR1 and CDR2: LGHNT and FRNRAP. The full variable domain, in which reference TRBV12-5 and TRBJ2-2 provide the parts outside the CDR3, is DARVTQTPRHKVTEMGQEVTMRCQPILGHNTVFWYRQTMMQGLELLAYFRNRAPLDDSGMPKDRFSAEMPDATLATLKIQPSEPRDSAVYFCASGPNRDTNTGELFFGEGSRLTVL.